The rows below give T cell receptor beta chains drawn from one sample of a study of control samples from healthy donors and cancer patients. The method was immunoSEQ multiplex PCR; TCRdb's version includes in-frame clones alone and lacks a portion of them. This sample has 150,000 to 200,000 clones, with 85% to 95% found just once. What was sequenced was blood. The source is a woman between 35 and 50 years old in good health. Both conserved end residues are part of each CDR3. Fields, in order: J gene, clone size, V gene, CDR3 protein. The size field is filled for only some rows; it gives once, few, many or a size class.

J gene: TRBJ1-2; clone size: NA; V gene: TRBV28; CDR3 protein: CASSFIGQDVNYGYTF
J gene: TRBJ2-7; clone size: NA; V gene: TRBV11-2; CDR3 protein: CASSFSSWEQYF
J gene: TRBJ1-5; clone size: NA; V gene: TRBV18; CDR3 protein: CASSHKTGLGNQPQHF
J gene: TRBJ2-1; clone size: NA; V gene: TRBV11-3; CDR3 protein: CASSLERQQQFF
J gene: TRBJ1-4; clone size: NA; V gene: TRBV4-1; CDR3 protein: CASSQEWGGVNEKLFF
J gene: TRBJ1-1; clone size: once; V gene: TRBV6-5; CDR3 protein: CASNTAGRNTEAFF
J gene: TRBJ1-1; clone size: once; V gene: TRBV7-3; CDR3 protein: CASSINRVTNTEAFF
J gene: TRBJ2-3; clone size: NA; V gene: TRBV18; CDR3 protein: CASSPWRGDTDTQYF
J gene: TRBJ2-1; clone size: NA; V gene: TRBV27; CDR3 protein: CASSLVAGGPVEQFF
J gene: TRBJ2-1; clone size: NA; V gene: TRBV6-2/TRBV6-3; CDR3 protein: CASSYEDQARSSYDEQFF
J gene: TRBJ1-2; clone size: NA; V gene: TRBV24-1; CDR3 protein: CATSDLDDRNGYTF
J gene: TRBJ1-2; clone size: NA; V gene: TRBV7-2; CDR3 protein: CASSLVQPFSYGYTF
J gene: TRBJ2-7; clone size: NA; V gene: TRBV5-5; CDR3 protein: CASSLQVAGLYEQYF
J gene: TRBJ2-2; clone size: NA; V gene: TRBV4-3; CDR3 protein: CASSLRRDTGELFF
J gene: TRBJ1-1; clone size: NA; V gene: TRBV7-2; CDR3 protein: CASRIKLGDSTAFF
J gene: TRBJ2-7; clone size: NA; V gene: TRBV25-1; CDR3 protein: CASSTHGYEQYF
J gene: TRBJ1-3; clone size: NA; V gene: TRBV4-1; CDR3 protein: CASSQDFFSGSSGNTIYF